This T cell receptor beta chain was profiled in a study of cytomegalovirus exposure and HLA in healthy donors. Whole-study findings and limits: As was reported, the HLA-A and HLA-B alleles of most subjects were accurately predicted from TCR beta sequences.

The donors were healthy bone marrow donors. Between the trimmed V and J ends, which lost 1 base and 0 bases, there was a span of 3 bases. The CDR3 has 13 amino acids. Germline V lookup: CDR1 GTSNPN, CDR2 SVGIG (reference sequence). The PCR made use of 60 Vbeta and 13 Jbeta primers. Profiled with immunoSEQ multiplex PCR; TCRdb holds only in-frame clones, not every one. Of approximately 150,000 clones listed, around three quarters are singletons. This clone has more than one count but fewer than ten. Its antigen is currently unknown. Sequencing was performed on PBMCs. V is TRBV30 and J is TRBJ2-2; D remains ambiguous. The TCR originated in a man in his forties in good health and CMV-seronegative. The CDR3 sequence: CAWSGANTGELFF. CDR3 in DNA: TGTGCCTGGAGTGGCGCGAACACCGGGGAGCTGTTTTTT.